These 9 T cell receptor beta chains came from one sample sequenced in a study of cytomegalovirus exposure and HLA in healthy donors. Amplification used 60 Vbeta primers and 13 Jbeta primers. Only in-frame clones appear in the TCRdb table, and some are missing; sequencing was by immunoSEQ multiplex PCR. Among fewer than 200,000 clones, approximately 85% were seen once, and the ten largest hold 0.9% to 1%. The sequencing sample was made of PBMCs. The origin of the receptors is a girl aged 2 to 10 in good health and CMV-seropositive.

The chain couples TRBV4-1 to TRBJ2-1, with TRBD1 matching 7 bases. The ends lost 3 bases at V and 5 bases at J; junction bases unmatched: 7. CDR3 length: 15 amino acids. Germline CDR1 MGHRA, CDR2 YSYEKL. Here the CDR3 DNA reads TGCGCCAGCAGCCACCCCGGGACAGCTAACAATGAGCAGTTCTTC. Translating gives CASSHPGTANNEQFF.

This clone has a handful of counts. This rearrangement joins TRBV7-2 to TRBJ2-5; D is undetermined. The assigned J gene may be wrong: the sequence end matches TRBJ2-7 better. The CDR3 spans 15 residues. Germline assignment: CDR1 SGHTA and CDR2 FQGNSA. The CDR3 region has the DNA TGTGCCAGCAGCTTAGTTGGATTTAGCTCCTACGAGCAGTACTTC. It is translated as CASSLVGFSSYEQYF.

The chain carries TRBV7-9 and TRBJ2-2, with 9 nucleotides matching TRBD2. Germline-derived CDR1 and CDR2 are SEHNR and FQNEAQ (reference sequence). The CDR3 length is 17 residues. V gave up 2 bases and J gave up 7 bases; unmatched junction bases: 11. The CDR3 bases are TGTGCCAGCAGCTTAAGGAGGGCTAGCGGGAATCGCGGGGAGCTGTTTTTT. Protein product: CASSLRRASGNRGELFF.

There are a few counts of this clone. This chain uses TRBV1 with TRBJ1-1; the tabulated D call, TRBD1, remains unverified against the DNA. TRBV1 is classified as a pseudogene. The CDR3 spans 18 residues. The CDR3: CTSSQRWGRGFMNTEAFF. The CDR3 nucleotides are TGCACCAGCAGCCAGAGGTGGGGCAGGGGCTTCATGAACACTGAAGCTTTCTTT.

The chain links TRBV11-2 to TRBJ2-2, with 11 bases matching TRBD2. CDR1 and CDR2 (germline): SGHAT, FQNNGV. Trimming took 2 bases from V and 6 from J; bases not matched to a gene: 14. This CDR3 is built from 19 residues. This CDR3 reads CASSLLGLIAGGPAGELFF. In DNA form, the CDR3 reads TGTGCCAGCAGCTTATTGGGGTTGATAGCGGGAGGGCCGGCCGGGGAGCTGTTTTTT.

This rearrangement joins TRBV5-1 to TRBJ1-1; D might be TRBD1 (6 bases). Trimming stripped 5 bases from V and 5 bases from J, with 13 bases between. This CDR3 has 13 amino acids. CDR1 is SGHRS, CDR2 YFSETQ, per germline. Here the CDR3 reads CASRTGFGTEAFF. The CDR3 DNA reads TGCGCCAGCAGAACAGGGTTCGGGACTGAAGCTTTCTTT.

This clone has just one count. This chain connects TRBV4-1 to TRBJ1-1; 12 nucleotides agree with TRBD1. CDR1 MGHRA and CDR2 YSYEKL come from the germline V gene. J was trimmed by 4 bases and V by 6 bases; bases with no gene match: 12. There are 17 residues in the CDR3. The CDR3 bases are TGCGCCAGCAGTCACAAACCGGGACAGGGGGCGAGCACTGAAGCTTTCTTT. This gives the protein CASSHKPGQGASTEAFF.

The chain uses TRBV2 and TRBJ1-5; TRBD1 might be the D (5 bases). This CDR3 is built from 15 residues. V was pared by 11 bases and J by 0 bases, with 17 bases between. CDR1 and CDR2 (germline): SNHLY, FYNNEI. CDR3 in amino acids: CAGGKSGFSNQPQHF. The CDR3 bases are TGTGCCGGTGGAAAGTCAGGGTTTAGCAATCAGCCCCAGCATTTT.

V usage is TRBV6-5 and J usage is TRBJ1-4, with TRBD1 matching 11 bases. J was trimmed by 8 bases and V by 1 base; bases with no gene match: 6. Germline loops: CDR1 MNHEY, CDR2 SVGAGI. The CDR3 length is 16 residues. CDR3 nucleotide sequence: TGTGCCAGCAGTTACTTCGCCGGGACAGGGGGGGAAAAACTGTTTTTT. This codes for CASSYFAGTGGEKLFF.